The clone carrying this TCR beta chain was counted between two and nine times. This specimen comes from a study of shared clonotypes between healthy human individuals. The germline gives CDR1 SGHTA, CDR2 FQGTGA. The CDR3 runs to 14 residues. With 5 bases removed from V and 3 bases from J, the gap between germline ends came to 13 bases. Method: immunoSEQ multiplex PCR; TCRdb's copy keeps in-frame clones and lacks some. The sample lists around 750,000 clones, 74% occurring once. The chain joins TRBV7-3 to TRBJ1-2; possibly TRBD1 for D (6 bases). Sequencing used memory CD4+ T cells sorted from blood. Subset specified: CD45RA-negative fraction. The source of this sequence is a woman under 40 in good health. The CDR3 here is CASSPDGQHYGYTF. DNA for the CDR3: TGTGCCAGCAGCCCCGACGGACAGCACTATGGCTACACCTTC.